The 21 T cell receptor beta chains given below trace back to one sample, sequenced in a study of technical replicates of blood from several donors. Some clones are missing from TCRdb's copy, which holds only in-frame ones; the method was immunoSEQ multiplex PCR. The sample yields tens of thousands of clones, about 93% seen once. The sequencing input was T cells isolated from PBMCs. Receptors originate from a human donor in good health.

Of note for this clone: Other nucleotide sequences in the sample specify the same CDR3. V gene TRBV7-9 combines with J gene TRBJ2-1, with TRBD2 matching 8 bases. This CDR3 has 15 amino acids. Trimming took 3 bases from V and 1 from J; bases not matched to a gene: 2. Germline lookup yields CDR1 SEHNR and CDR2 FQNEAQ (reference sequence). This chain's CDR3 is CASSFSGGSYNEQFF. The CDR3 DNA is TGTGCCAGCAGCTTCAGCGGGGGTTCCTACAATGAGCAGTTCTTC. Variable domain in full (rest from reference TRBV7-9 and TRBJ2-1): DTGVSQNPRHKITKRGQNVTFRCDPISEHNRLYWYRQTLGQGPEFLTYFQNEAQLEKSRLLSDRFSAERPKGSFSTLEIQRTEQGDSAMYLCASSFSGGSYNEQFFGPGTRLTVL.

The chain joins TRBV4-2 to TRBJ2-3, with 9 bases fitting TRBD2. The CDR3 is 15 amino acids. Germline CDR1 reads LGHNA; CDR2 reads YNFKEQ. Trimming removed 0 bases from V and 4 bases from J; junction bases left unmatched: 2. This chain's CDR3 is CASSQDAGGPDTQYF. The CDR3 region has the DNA TGTGCCAGCAGCCAAGATGCGGGGGGGCCAGATACGCAGTATTTT.

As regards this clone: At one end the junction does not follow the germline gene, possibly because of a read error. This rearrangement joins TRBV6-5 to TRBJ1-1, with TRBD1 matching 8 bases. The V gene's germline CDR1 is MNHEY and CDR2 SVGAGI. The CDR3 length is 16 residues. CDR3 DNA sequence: TGTGCCAGCAATTACGGGACAGGTAACCTTGGGGGTGAAGCTTTCTTT. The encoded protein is CASNYGTGNLGGEAFF.

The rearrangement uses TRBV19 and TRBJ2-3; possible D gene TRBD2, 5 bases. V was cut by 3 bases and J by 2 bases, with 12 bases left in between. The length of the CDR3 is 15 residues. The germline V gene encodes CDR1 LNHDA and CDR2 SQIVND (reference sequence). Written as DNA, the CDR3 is TGTGCCAGTAGTATGGGTCTAGCTCACACAGATACGCAGTATTTT. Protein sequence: CASSMGLAHTDTQYF.

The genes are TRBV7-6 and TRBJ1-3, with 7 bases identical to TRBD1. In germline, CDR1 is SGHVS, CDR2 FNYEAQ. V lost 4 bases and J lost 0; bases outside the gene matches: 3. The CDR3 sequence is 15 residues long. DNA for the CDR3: TGTGCCAGCAGCTACCGGGACAGCTCTGGAAACACCATATATTTT. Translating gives CASSYRDSSGNTIYF.

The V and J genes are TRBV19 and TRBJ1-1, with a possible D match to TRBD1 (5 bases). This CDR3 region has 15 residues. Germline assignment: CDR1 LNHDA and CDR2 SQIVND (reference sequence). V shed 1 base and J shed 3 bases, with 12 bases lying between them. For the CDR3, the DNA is TGTGCCAGTAGTATAGTAGCAGGGCGCTACACTGAAGCTTTCTTT. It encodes CASSIVAGRYTEAFF.

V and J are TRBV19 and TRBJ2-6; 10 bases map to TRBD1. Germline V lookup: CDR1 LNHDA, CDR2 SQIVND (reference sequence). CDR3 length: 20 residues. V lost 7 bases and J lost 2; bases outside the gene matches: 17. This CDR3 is CASIGGDRGRLGTGANVLTF. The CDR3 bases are TGTGCCAGTATAGGCGGAGACAGGGGGCGACTAGGGACTGGGGCCAACGTCCTGACTTTC. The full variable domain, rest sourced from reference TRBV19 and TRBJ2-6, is DGGITQSPKYLFRKEGQNVTLSCEQNLNHDAMYWYRQDPGQGLRLIYYSQIVNDFQKGDIAEGYSVSREKKESFPLTVTSAQKNPTAFYLCASIGGDRGRLGTGANVLTFGAGSRLTVL.

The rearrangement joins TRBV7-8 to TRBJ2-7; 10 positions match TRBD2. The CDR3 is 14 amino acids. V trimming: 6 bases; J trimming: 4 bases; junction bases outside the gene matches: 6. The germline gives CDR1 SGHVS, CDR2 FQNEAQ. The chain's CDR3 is CASSSSGRRYEQYF. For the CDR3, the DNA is TGTGCCAGCAGTTCTAGCGGGAGAAGGTACGAGCAGTACTTC. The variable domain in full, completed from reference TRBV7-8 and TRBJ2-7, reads GAGVSQSPRYKVAKRGQDVALRCDPISGHVSLFWYQQALGQGPEFLTYFQNEAQLDKSGLPSDRFFAERPEGSVSTLKIQRTQQEDSAVYLCASSSSGRRYEQYFGPGTRLTVT.

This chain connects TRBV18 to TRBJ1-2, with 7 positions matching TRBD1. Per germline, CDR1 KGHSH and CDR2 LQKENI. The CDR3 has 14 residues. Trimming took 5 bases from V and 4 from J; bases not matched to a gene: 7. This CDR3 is CASSSSRDSYGYTF. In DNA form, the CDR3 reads TGTGCCAGCTCATCATCCCGGGACAGCTATGGCTACACCTTC. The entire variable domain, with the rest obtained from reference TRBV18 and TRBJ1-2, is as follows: NAGVMQNPRHLVRRRGQEARLRCSPMKGHSHVYWYRQLPEEGLKFMVYLQKENIIDESGMPKERFSAEFPKEGPSILRIQQVVRGDSAAYFCASSSSRDSYGYTFGSGTRLTVV.

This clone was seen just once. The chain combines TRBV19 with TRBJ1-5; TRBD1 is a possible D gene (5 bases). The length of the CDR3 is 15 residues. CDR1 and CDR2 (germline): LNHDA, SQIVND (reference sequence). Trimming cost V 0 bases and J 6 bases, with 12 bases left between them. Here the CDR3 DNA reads TGTGCCAGTAGTATAGATCTGCAGGGAGGTCAGCCCCAGCATTTT. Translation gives CASSIDLQGGQPQHF.

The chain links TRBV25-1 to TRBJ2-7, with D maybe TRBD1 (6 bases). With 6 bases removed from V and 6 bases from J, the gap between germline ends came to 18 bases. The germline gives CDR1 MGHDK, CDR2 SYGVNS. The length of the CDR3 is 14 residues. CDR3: CASSGYGQTSEQYF. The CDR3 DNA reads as TGTGCCAGCAGCGGCTATGGACAGACCTCCGAGCAGTACTTC.

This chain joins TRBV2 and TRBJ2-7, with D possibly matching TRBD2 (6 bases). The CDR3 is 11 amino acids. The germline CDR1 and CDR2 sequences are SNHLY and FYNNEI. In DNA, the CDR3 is TGTGCGGCACGGGAGTCCTACGAGCAGTACTTC. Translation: CAARESYEQYF.

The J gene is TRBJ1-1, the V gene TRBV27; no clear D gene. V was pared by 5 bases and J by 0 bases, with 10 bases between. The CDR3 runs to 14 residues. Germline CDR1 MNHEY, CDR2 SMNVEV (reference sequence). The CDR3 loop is CASSRSRMNTEAFF. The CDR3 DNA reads TGTGCCAGCAGTCGGAGTCGGATGAACACTGAAGCTTTCTTT.

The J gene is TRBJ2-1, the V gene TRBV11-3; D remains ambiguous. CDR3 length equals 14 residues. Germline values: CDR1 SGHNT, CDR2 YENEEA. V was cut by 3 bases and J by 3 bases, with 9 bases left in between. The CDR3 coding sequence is TGTGCCAGCAGCTTGCCTGGCTTCTACAATGAGCAGTTCTTC. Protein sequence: CASSLPGFYNEQFF.

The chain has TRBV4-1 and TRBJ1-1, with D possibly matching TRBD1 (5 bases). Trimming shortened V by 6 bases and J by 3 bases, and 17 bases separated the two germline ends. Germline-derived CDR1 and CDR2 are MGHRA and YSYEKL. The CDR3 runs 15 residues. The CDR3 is CASRVGQGKYTEAFF. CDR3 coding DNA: TGCGCCAGCAGGGTGGGGCAGGGAAAGTACACTGAAGCTTTCTTT.

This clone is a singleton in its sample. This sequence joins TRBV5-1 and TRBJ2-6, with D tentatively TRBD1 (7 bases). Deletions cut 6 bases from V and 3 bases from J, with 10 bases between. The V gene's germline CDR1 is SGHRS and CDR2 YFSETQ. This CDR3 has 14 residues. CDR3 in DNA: TGCGCCAGCACCAGGGGGGATGGGGCCAACGTCCTGACTTTC. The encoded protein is CASTRGDGANVLTF.

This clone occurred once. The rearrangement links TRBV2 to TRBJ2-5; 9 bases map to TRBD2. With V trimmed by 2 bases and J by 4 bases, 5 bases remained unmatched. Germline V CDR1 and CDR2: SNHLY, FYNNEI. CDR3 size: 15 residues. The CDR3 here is CASSEWRGGLETQYF. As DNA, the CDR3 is TGTGCCAGCAGTGAATGGCGGGGGGGCCTAGAGACCCAGTACTTC.

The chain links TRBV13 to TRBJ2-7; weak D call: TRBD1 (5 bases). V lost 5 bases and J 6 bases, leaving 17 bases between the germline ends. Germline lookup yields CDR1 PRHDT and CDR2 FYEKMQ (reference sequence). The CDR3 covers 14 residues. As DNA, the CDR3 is TGTGCCAGCAGCGAGGCAGGGTCAGGGTTCGAGCAGTACTTC. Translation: CASSEAGSGFEQYF.

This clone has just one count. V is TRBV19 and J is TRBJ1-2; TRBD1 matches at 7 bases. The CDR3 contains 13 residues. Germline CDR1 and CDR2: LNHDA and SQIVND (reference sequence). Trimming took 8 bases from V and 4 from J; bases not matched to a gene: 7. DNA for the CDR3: TGTGCCAGTTACGACAGGGACGGCTATGGCTACACCTTC. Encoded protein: CASYDRDGYGYTF.

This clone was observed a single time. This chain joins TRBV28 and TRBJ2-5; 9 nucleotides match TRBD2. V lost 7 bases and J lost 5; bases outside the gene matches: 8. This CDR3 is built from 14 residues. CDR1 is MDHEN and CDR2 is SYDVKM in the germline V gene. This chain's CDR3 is CASTRGRAWETQYF. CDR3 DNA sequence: TGTGCCAGCACGCGCGGGAGGGCCTGGGAGACCCAGTACTTC.

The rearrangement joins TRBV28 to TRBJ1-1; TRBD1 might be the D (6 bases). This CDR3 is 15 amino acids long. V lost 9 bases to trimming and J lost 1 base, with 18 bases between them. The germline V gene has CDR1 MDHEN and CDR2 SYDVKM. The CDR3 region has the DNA TGTGCCAGTCCGAGCCTGCGGGGGCGGAACACTGAAGCTTTCTTT. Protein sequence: CASPSLRGRNTEAFF.